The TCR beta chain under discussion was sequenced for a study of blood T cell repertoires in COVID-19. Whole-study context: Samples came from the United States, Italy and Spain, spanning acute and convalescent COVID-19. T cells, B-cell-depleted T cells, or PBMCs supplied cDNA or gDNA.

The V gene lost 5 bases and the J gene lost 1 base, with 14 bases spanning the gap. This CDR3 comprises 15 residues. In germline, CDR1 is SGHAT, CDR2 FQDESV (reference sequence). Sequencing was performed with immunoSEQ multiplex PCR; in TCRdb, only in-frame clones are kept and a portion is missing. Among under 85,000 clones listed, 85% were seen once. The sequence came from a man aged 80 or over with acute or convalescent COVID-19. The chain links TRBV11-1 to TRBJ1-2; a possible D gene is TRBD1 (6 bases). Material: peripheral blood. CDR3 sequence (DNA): TGTGCCAGCAGCGCGACAGGAGGAATTAACTATGGCTACACCTTC. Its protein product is CASSATGGINYGYTF.